This TCR beta chain was sequenced in a study of T cells after yellow fever vaccination. Study at large: The SMART-Seq v4 Ultra Low Input method served to prepare the low-cell-number fractions.

Whole-study results and caveats: Once the booster was given, most primary-vaccination clones reappeared, at 95% to 98% for CD4 and more than 85% for CD8. The presence of abundant clonotypes contaminating from the bulk population was possible in FACS-sorted repertoires. Though weaker, the secondary response peaked faster, on day 5 versus 15.

Germline V CDR1 and CDR2: MDHEN, SYDVKM. V lost 5 bases and J lost 6, with 14 bases in between. This CDR3 is built from 14 residues. Remarks on this clonotype: Its antigen is as yet unknown.

From the 5' RACE reads, TCRdb called clonotypes with MiXCR, one entry per CDR3 protein. The table shows a few hundred thousand distinct CDR3 sequences, with approximately 10% occurring only once. The receptor's source is a man aged 18 to 30 who received the YFV17D yellow fever vaccine. The input for sequencing was PBMCs, taken on the day of the first yellow fever vaccination. The chain uses TRBV28 and TRBJ2-1; D gene uncertain. CDR3 region: CASSPPPLGNEQFF. The CDR3 DNA reads as TGTGCCAGCAGTCCTCCCCCACTTGGCAATGAGCAGTTCTTC. Complete variable domain (other parts from reference TRBV28 and TRBJ2-1): DVKVTQSSRYLVKRTGEKVFLECVQDMDHENMFWYRQDPGLGLRLIYFSYDVKMKEKGDIPEGYSVSREKKERFSLILESASTNQTSMYLCASSPPPLGNEQFFGPGTRLTVL.